This TCR beta chain was recorded in a study of tumor T cells in aggressive B-cell lymphoma. Some clones are missing from TCRdb's copy, which holds only in-frame ones; the method was immunoSEQ multiplex PCR. This sample has more than 950 clones, with 86% found just once. This CDR3 has 13 residues. With V trimmed by 7 bases and J by 4 bases, 8 bases remained unmatched. Per the germline V gene, CDR1 is SQVTM and CDR2 is ANQGSEA. V usage is TRBV29-1 and J usage is TRBJ1-2, with 8 bases identical to TRBD1. The clonotype was recovered from an adult with diffuse large B cell lymphoma. Input material: tumor tissue. The CDR3 sequence: CSASTGAFYGYTF. CDR3 nucleotides: TGCAGCGCCTCGACAGGGGCCTTCTATGGCTACACCTTC. Complete variable domain (other parts from reference TRBV29-1 and TRBJ1-2): SAVISQKPSRDICQRGTSLTIQCQVDSQVTMMFWYRQQPGQSLTLIATANQGSEATYESGFVIDKFPISRPNLTFSTLTVSNMSPEDSSIYLCSASTGAFYGYTFGSGTRLTVV.